The present TCR beta chain was sequenced within a study of blood T cell repertoires in COVID-19. Overall study context: Sites in the United States, Italy and Spain provided acute and convalescent COVID-19 samples.

V was trimmed by 5 bases and J by 8 bases, leaving 22 bases between them. The CDR3 is 15 amino acids. Germline V gives CDR1 SQVTM, CDR2 ANQGSEA. Per the study methods: Scientists estimated how many nucleated cells there were by amplifying reference gene primers. Libraries were prepared by immunoSEQ multiplex PCR; TCRdb keeps only in-frame clonotypes and omits some of them. Clone size and V and J calls were adopted from that table, with D and trimming inferred from the DNA. The profile covers some 120,000 clones, with around three quarters appearing a single time and 9.5% to 14% taken by the ten largest.

The genes are TRBV29-1 and TRBJ2-1; tentatively, D is TRBD2 (7 bases). Sequenced: peripheral blood. This TCR derives from a human donor in a cohort sampled during active COVID-19. The CDR3 loop reads CSVPRGGSLFDEQFF. In nucleotides, the CDR3 is TGCAGCGTTCCGCGCGGGGGCTCCCTTTTCGATGAGCAGTTCTTC.